A single sample gave rise to the 28 T cell receptor beta chains below, sequenced in a study of cytomegalovirus exposure and HLA in healthy donors. PCR amplification relied on 60 Vbeta primers (plus 13 Jbeta primers). Data came from immunoSEQ multiplex PCR; TCRdb stores just in-frame clones and leaves some out. The sample yields some 180,000 clones, approximately 9.5% seen once. The sequencing input was PBMCs. The receptors stem from a woman aged 25 to 45 in good health and CMV-seropositive.

The rearrangement uses TRBV6-5 and TRBJ2-7; TRBD1 matches at 7 bases. Germline V gene lookup returns CDR1 MNHEY and CDR2 SVGAGI. Trimming took 6 bases from V and 5 from J; bases not matched to a gene: 10. The length of the CDR3 is 14 residues. In DNA form, the CDR3 reads TGTGCCAGCAGACCCCCCACAGGGGTCCACGAGCAGTACTTC. Protein: CASRPPTGVHEQYF.

This clone has only a few counts. This rearrangement joins TRBV2 to TRBJ2-7; D perhaps matches TRBD1 (6 bases). Trimming cost V 3 bases and J 8 bases, with 20 bases left between them. CDR3 length: 15 residues. The germline CDR1 and CDR2 sequences are SNHLY and FYNNEI. The DNA for the CDR3 is TGTGCCAGCAGTGATCGGCCAGGGGATGAGGGGCAGCAGTACTTC. This sequence encodes CASSDRPGDEGQQYF.

This clone was seen a few times. The V gene is TRBV27, the J gene TRBJ2-7, with D possibly TRBD1 on 6 matching bases. Germline values: CDR1 MNHEY, CDR2 SMNVEV (reference sequence). Trimming cost V 1 base and J 2 bases, with 15 bases left between them. The CDR3 contains 16 residues. Here the CDR3 reads CASSLWNRDIAYEQYF. The CDR3 coding sequence is TGTGCCAGCAGTTTATGGAATCGGGACATCGCCTACGAGCAGTACTTC.

This clone was seen a few times. The V call is TRBV30, the J call TRBJ2-4; 9 bases agree with TRBD2. The CDR3 extends over 15 amino acids. The germline V gene has CDR1 GTSNPN and CDR2 SVGIG (reference sequence). Trimming took 3 bases from V and 3 from J; bases not matched to a gene: 6. The CDR3 nucleotides are TGTGCCTGGAGGCGCGGGAGGGGAGGCAAAAACATTCAGTACTTC. Translating gives CAWRRGRGGKNIQYF.

The chain joins TRBV5-1 to TRBJ2-1; TRBD2 matches 12 bases. With V trimmed by 4 bases and J by 8 bases, 10 bases remained unmatched. CDR1 SGHRS and CDR2 YFSETQ come from the germline V gene. CDR3 length: 16 amino acids. CDR3 protein: CASSRLAGVPGDEQFF. The CDR3 DNA is TGCGCCAGCAGCCGACTAGCGGGAGTCCCTGGGGATGAGCAGTTCTTC.

The chain links TRBV12-1 to TRBJ2-7; TRBD1 is the table's D call, not checked against the DNA. TRBV12-1 is annotated as a pseudogene. The CDR3 runs to 15 residues. CDR3 sequence: CASSCAGTVIYEQYF. The DNA for the CDR3 is TGTGCCAGCAGCTGCGCCGGGACAGTAATTTACGAGCAGTACTTC.

The chain employs TRBV6-1 and TRBJ2-5; 10 bases fit TRBD2. The CDR3 spans 16 residues. J lost 5 bases, V lost 2 bases, and 8 bases had no gene match. Germline loops: CDR1 MNHNS, CDR2 SASEGT. The CDR3 region has the DNA TGTGCCAGCAGTGAACAGTTAGCGGGAGGCGGGGAGACCCAGTACTTC. Its translation: CASSEQLAGGGETQYF.

V gene TRBV5-1 combines with J gene TRBJ2-3, with D possibly TRBD2 on 5 matching bases. The CDR3 length is 15 residues. From germline, CDR1 is SGHRS and CDR2 YFSETQ. V lost 4 bases to trimming and J lost 3 bases, with 15 bases between them. The CDR3 nucleotides are TGCGCCAGCAGCGTCCTGGGAGATAGGACAGATACGCAGTATTTT. This codes for CASSVLGDRTDTQYF.

The CDR3 DNA is TGTGCCAGCAGCTTAGAAATCCGGGCGGACACGGCTTATGGCTACACCTTC. Protein: CASSLEIRADTAYGYTF. The chain uses TRBV7-9 and TRBJ1-2; tentatively, D is TRBD1 (5 bases). This CDR3 comprises 17 residues. From germline, CDR1 is SEHNR and CDR2 FQNEAQ (reference sequence). Deletions cut 1 base from V and 5 bases from J, with 20 bases between.

The chain couples TRBV27 to TRBJ2-1, with D unclear. CDR3 size: 15 residues. V gave up 6 bases and J gave up 0 bases, with 12 bases separating them. Germline loops: CDR1 MNHEY, CDR2 SMNVEV (reference sequence). This CDR3 is CASSPNLISYNEQFF. CDR3 nucleotide sequence: TGTGCCAGCAGCCCAAACTTAATCTCCTACAATGAGCAGTTCTTC.

The table lists this clone with a few counts. The genes are TRBV9 and TRBJ2-3, with 10 bases identical to TRBD2. Germline CDR1 and CDR2: SGDLS and YYNGEE. This CDR3 is 16 amino acids long. V gave up 3 bases and J gave up 1 base; unmatched junction bases: 5. In DNA form, the CDR3 reads TGTGCCAGCAGCGACCCCGGGACTAGCGGCACAGATACGCAGTATTTT. Encoded protein: CASSDPGTSGTDTQYF.

This clone was found a few times. This chain's CDR3 is CASSQDQSRAINYEQYF. The CDR3 DNA reads as TGCGCCAGCAGCCAAGATCAGAGCAGGGCCATTAACTACGAGCAGTACTTC. The chain uses TRBV4-1 and TRBJ2-7, with D tentatively TRBD1 (5 bases). V shed 0 bases and J shed 3 bases, with 18 bases lying between them. The CDR3 length is 17 residues. Per the germline V gene, CDR1 is MGHRA and CDR2 is YSYEKL.

This clone was observed a few times. The chain combines TRBV6-6 with TRBJ1-4; D is ambiguous. CDR1 MNHNY and CDR2 SVGAGI come from the germline V gene (reference sequence). The CDR3 is 15 residues long. Trimming took off 7 bases at V and 5 bases at J, with 17 bases between the two ends. The CDR3 here is CASNRSGRENEKLFF. The CDR3 DNA sequence: TGTGCCAGCAACCGGTCCGGGAGAGAAAATGAAAAACTGTTTTTT.

Turning to this clone: This sample also contains other DNA sequences that code for the same CDR3. The chain employs TRBV7-8 and TRBJ2-7, with 8 bases aligning to TRBD2. Germline-derived CDR1 and CDR2 are SGHVS and FQNEAQ. CDR3 length: 15 residues. Trimming cost V 3 bases and J 4 bases; bases outside gene matches: 8. The CDR3 DNA follows: TGTGCCAGCAGCTTTGTAACCGGGACTAGGTACGAGCAGTACTTC. Translation gives CASSFVTGTRYEQYF.

CDR3 sequence (DNA): TGTGCCAGCAGCCCGAGGGACTACGAGCAGTACTTC. It specifies CASSPRDYEQYF. The chain uses TRBV7-9 and TRBJ2-7, with a possible D match to TRBD2 (5 bases). CDR1 and CDR2 from the germline V gene are SEHNR and FQNEAQ (reference sequence). The CDR3 contains 12 residues. V was clipped by 5 bases and J by 3 bases, with 8 bases between them.

The V call is TRBV10-3, the J call TRBJ2-5; 12 bases are a match to TRBD2. From germline, CDR1 is ENHRY and CDR2 SYGVKD. Trimming at V came to 8 bases and at J to 4 bases, leaving 8 bases not matched to a gene. CDR3 length: 15 amino acids. The CDR3 nucleotides are TGTGCCATCTCTGAGGCACTAGCGGGAGGAGAGACCCAGTACTTC. It encodes CAISEALAGGETQYF.

This clone was counted only a few times. This chain joins TRBV5-1 and TRBJ1-3, with a tentative D call TRBD1 (5 bases). CDR1 and CDR2 (germline): SGHRS, YFSETQ. Trimming removed 2 bases at V and 1 base at J, with 16 bases between. This CDR3 has 17 residues. CDR3 amino acids: CASSFDSRSISGNTIYF. The DNA for the CDR3 is TGCGCCAGCAGCTTCGACAGCCGATCCATTTCTGGAAACACCATATATTTT. The complete variable domain, with remaining parts taken from reference TRBV5-1 and TRBJ1-3, reads KAGVTQTPRYLIKTRGQQVTLSCSPISGHRSVSWYQQTPGQGLQFLFEYFSETQRNKGNFPGRFSGRQFSNSRSEMNVSTLELGDSALYLCASSFDSRSISGNTIYFGEGSWLTVV.

The chain joins TRBV2 to TRBJ2-3; 7 positions match TRBD2. Germline loops: CDR1 SNHLY, CDR2 FYNNEI. V trimming: 5 bases; J trimming: 5 bases; junction bases outside the gene matches: 4. This CDR3 is built from 13 residues. CDR3 residues: CASSRDYQDTQYF. Written as DNA, the CDR3 is TGTGCCAGCAGTCGGGACTACCAAGATACGCAGTATTTT.

In its sample, this clone was seen a few times. This chain links TRBV2 with TRBJ1-6; 8 bases align to TRBD1. Germline V gives CDR1 SNHLY, CDR2 FYNNEI. Trimming took 7 bases from V and 10 from J; bases not matched to a gene: 9. The CDR3 consists of 14 residues. The CDR3 reads CASKWQGARSPLHF. The DNA of the CDR3 is TGTGCCAGCAAGTGGCAGGGGGCACGGTCACCCCTCCACTTT.

This sequence joins TRBV5-6 and TRBJ2-7, with 11 bases identical to TRBD2. The CDR3 loop spans 17 amino acids. Unmatched junction bases numbered 13, after V lost 3 bases and J lost 5 bases. Germline V gene data show CDR1 as SGHDT and CDR2 as YYEEEE. CDR3 nucleotide sequence: TGTGCCAGCAGCTCCTTGGGACTAGCGGACTGGGGGAACGAGCAGTACTTC. This translates into CASSSLGLADWGNEQYF. Supplemented by reference TRBV5-6 and TRBJ2-7, the full variable domain reads DAGVTQSPTHLIKTRGQQVTLRCSPKSGHDTVSWYQQALGQGPQFIFQYYEEEERQRGNFPDRFSGHQFPNYSSELNVNALLLGDSALYLCASSSLGLADWGNEQYFGPGTRLTVT.

A few counts support this clone. The V gene is TRBV5-6, the J gene TRBJ2-7; 7 positions match TRBD1. Germline CDR1 is SGHDT and CDR2 is YYEEEE. With V trimmed by 3 bases and J by 7 bases, 7 bases remained unmatched. CDR3 length equals 13 residues. The CDR3 sequence: CASSSPQGWEQYF. CDR3 bases: TGTGCCAGCAGCTCCCCACAGGGGTGGGAGCAGTACTTC.

This clone was seen more than once but under ten times. The V gene is TRBV29-1, the J gene TRBJ2-1, with D tentatively TRBD2 (6 bases). The ends were cut back, 4 bases at V and 8 bases at J, with 21 bases in the middle. The CDR3 is 15 residues long. Looked up from germline, CDR1 is SQVTM and CDR2 is ANQGSEA. CDR3 in amino acids: CSVGSRRASKDEQFF. Here the CDR3 DNA reads TGCAGCGTTGGTTCTCGGAGGGCAAGTAAGGATGAGCAGTTCTTC.

Only a few counts were recorded for this clone. The chain joins TRBV6-4 to TRBJ1-5; D gene ambiguous. Trimming left V 6 bases short and J 7 bases short, with 19 bases between. From germline, CDR1 is MRHNA and CDR2 SNTAGT. The CDR3 has 15 residues. The CDR3 loop reads CASRRDTSVDQPQHF. CDR3 bases: TGTGCCAGCAGGCGTGACACCTCGGTAGACCAGCCCCAGCATTTT.

This clone was recorded many times. J is TRBJ1-4 and V is TRBV5-1, with 8 bases matching TRBD1. The germline gives CDR1 SGHRS, CDR2 YFSETQ. Trimming at V came to 4 bases and at J to 7 bases, leaving 9 bases not matched to a gene. This CDR3 has 15 amino acids. CDR3 in amino acids: CASSHATGGLEKLFF. The CDR3 DNA sequence: TGCGCCAGCAGCCACGCTACAGGGGGACTTGAAAAACTGTTTTTT.

This chain joins TRBV6-1 and TRBJ2-7, with a possible D match to TRBD1 (6 bases). V lost 11 bases to trimming and J lost 4 bases, with 18 bases between them. CDR3 size: 13 residues. Germline CDR1 is MNHNS and CDR2 is SASEGT. In DNA form, the CDR3 reads TGTGCCTTAAGACTGGGCAGGGGATACGAGCAGTACTTC. It is translated as CALRLGRGYEQYF.

The sample holds a few counts of this clone. The J gene is TRBJ1-1, the V gene TRBV7-8; D call uncertain. V gave up 2 bases and J gave up 1 base, with 8 bases separating them. This CDR3 comprises 14 residues. Germline V gene lookup returns CDR1 SGHVS and CDR2 FQNEAQ. DNA of the CDR3: TGTGCCAGCAGCTTAAATTTCAAGAACACTGAAGCTTTCTTT. Its protein is CASSLNFKNTEAFF.

The table lists this clone with a few counts. V usage is TRBV2 and J usage is TRBJ2-1, with 9 bases fitting TRBD2. V was pared by 4 bases and J by 9 bases, with 10 bases of the junction left unmatched. This CDR3 region has 15 residues. From germline, CDR1 is SNHLY and CDR2 FYNNEI. CDR3 coding DNA: TGTGCCAGCAGTGGCTATGCGGGAGGGCCTGGTGAGCAGTTCTTC. It is translated as CASSGYAGGPGEQFF.

This chain connects TRBV18 to TRBJ2-2; D perhaps matches TRBD2 (7 bases). CDR3 length: 16 residues. In germline, CDR1 is KGHSH, CDR2 LQKENI. V was pared by 3 bases and J by 4 bases, with 15 bases between. In DNA, the CDR3 is TGTGCCAGCTCACCTTTCGGGGGGCCTGGCACCGGGGAGCTGTTTTTT. Its protein is CASSPFGGPGTGELFF.